Each of the 3 T cell receptor beta chains below was sequenced from the same sample in a study of T cells in tuberculosis. Sequencing used immunoSEQ multiplex PCR; TCRdb keeps in-frame clones, though not all of them. The sample consists of approximately 46,000 clones, 90% to 95% of them appearing once. The time point here: new active TB diagnosis, blood taken before or within 7 days of starting treatment. The specimen comprised PBMCs, sampled at tuberculosis diagnosis. These receptors came from an adult with tuberculosis.

This chain connects TRBV7-2 to TRBJ2-5; D unclear. V was trimmed by 2 bases and J by 4 bases, leaving 11 bases between them. Germline assignment: CDR1 SGHTA and CDR2 FQGNSA. This CDR3 is 14 amino acids long. Written as DNA, the CDR3 is TGTGCCAGCAGCTTATATTCCGCGTCAGAGACCCAGTACTTC. This translates into CASSLYSASETQYF.

The chain combines TRBV2 with TRBJ2-1; a weak D match, TRBD2 (6 bases). V shed 8 bases and J shed 4 bases, with 12 bases lying between them. Germline lookup yields CDR1 SNHLY and CDR2 FYNNEI. CDR3 length equals 13 residues. As DNA, the CDR3 is TGTGCCAGCCGACTAGTCTCATACAATGAGCAGTTCTTC. Translating gives CASRLVSYNEQFF.

The J gene is TRBJ1-2, the V gene TRBV19, with TRBD1 identical over 8 bases. This CDR3 is 15 amino acids long. The germline CDR1 and CDR2 sequences are LNHDA and SQIVND (reference sequence). V lost 6 bases to trimming and J lost 4 bases; unmatched junction nucleotides: 10. CDR3 sequence: CASSFGQGTSYGYTF. The CDR3 coding sequence is TGTGCCAGTAGCTTCGGACAGGGAACGAGCTATGGCTACACCTTC. The full variable domain, with the rest looked up from reference TRBV19 and TRBJ1-2, is DGGITQSPKYLFRKEGQNVTLSCEQNLNHDAMYWYRQDPGQGLRLIYYSQIVNDFQKGDIAEGYSVSREKKESFPLTVTSAQKNPTAFYLCASSFGQGTSYGYTFGSGTRLTVV.